This TCR beta chain comes out of a study of technical replicates of blood from a few donors. This CDR3 is 12 amino acids long. With 2 bases removed from V and 4 bases from J, the gap between germline ends came to 4 bases. Looked up from germline, CDR1 is SGDLS and CDR2 is YYNGEE. Generated by immunoSEQ multiplex PCR, the TCRdb table keeps only in-frame clones and is missing some. This table has about 75,000 clones, approximately 90% appearing once. This receptor was obtained from a human donor in good health. Some clones in this sample may be carry-over from other donors' samples. The chain couples TRBV9 to TRBJ2-1; D call uncertain. The material sequenced was PBMCs. CDR3 sequence reads: CASSVAYNEQFF. The CDR3 DNA is TGTGCCAGCAGCGTGGCATACAATGAGCAGTTCTTC.